The sequence of this T cell receptor (beta chain) was determined in a study of blood T cell repertoires in COVID-19. Whole-study context: Some COVID-19 samples were acute and others convalescent; all came from the United States, Italy and Spain. Sources were T cells, B-cell-depleted T cells, or PBMCs; the material itself was cDNA or gDNA.

As originally analysed: Estimates of nucleated cell counts were drawn from the amplification of reference gene primers. The repertoire was sequenced with immunoSEQ multiplex PCR; TCRdb's copy has only in-frame clones and lacks some. That table furnishes V, J and clone size, whereas the DNA furnished D and trimming. The sample records under 20,000 clones, approximately 80% being singletons. This clone was recorded once. Source material: peripheral blood. This clonotype was obtained from a man aged 80 or over with active COVID-19.

CDR3 in amino acids: CASRATSGAKNIQYF. In DNA, the CDR3 is TGCGCCAGCAGAGCGACTAGCGGAGCCAAAAACATTCAGTACTTC. V is TRBV5-1 and J is TRBJ2-4, with 9 bases lining up with TRBD2. J lost 0 bases, V lost 5 bases, and 3 bases had no gene match. Germline assignment: CDR1 SGHRS and CDR2 YFSETQ. The CDR3 length is 15 residues.